This TCR beta chain was sequenced in a study of type 1 regulatory T cells. About this clonotype itself: Its antigen is not identified.

TCRdb re-called the reads with MiXCR, one entry per CDR3 protein. The sample lists about 65,000 distinct CDR3 sequences; about 50% were seen once. Trimming cost V 3 bases and J 0 bases, with 8 bases left between them. Looked up from germline, CDR1 is SGHRS and CDR2 is YFSETQ. This CDR3 region has 14 residues. Sequencing was carried out using cultured non-Tr1 T cells, either the whole culture or a sorted T cell fraction (not recorded which). This sequence originates from a human donor in good health. The J gene is TRBJ2-3, the V gene TRBV5-1; D perhaps matches TRBD1 (5 bases). CDR3 in DNA: TGCGCCAGCAGCTACTCAGGGAGCACAGATACGCAGTATTTT. Its translation is CASSYSGSTDTQYF.